This T cell receptor (beta chain) was found in a study of PD-1 blockade in mismatch repair-deficient tumors. Whole-study context: Patients had some twelve mismatch repair-deficient cancer types, all previously treated and progressing. Regarding the study as a whole: Tumor-resident clones, often absent from pretreatment blood, expanded after pembrolizumab and then contracted.

V lost 1 base and J lost 9; bases outside the gene matches: 6. Germline assignment: CDR1 LGHNA and CDR2 YNFKEQ. The CDR3 sequence is 15 residues long. Mismatch repair deficiency was confirmed in all patients, by PCR or immunohistochemistry. TCR sequencing covered a few patients who responded to pembrolizumab. Method: immunoSEQ multiplex PCR; TCRdb's copy keeps in-frame clones and lacks some. Of around 120,000 clones in the sample, about 88% are singletons; the top ten hold roughly 13%. For this clone: Its matching antigen is unknown.

V is TRBV4-2 and J is TRBJ2-1; TRBD2 aligns across 10 bases. The source is an adult with mismatch repair-deficient cancer. Source: peripheral blood, taken 44 weeks after starting pembrolizumab. The CDR3 loop reads CASSQAAGGLSEQFF. As DNA, the CDR3 is TGTGCCAGCAGCCAAGCAGCGGGAGGGCTCAGTGAGCAGTTCTTC.